Below, 3 T cell receptor beta chains from the same sample are listed, as sequenced in a study of Graves' ophthalmopathy and Graves' hyperthyroidism. TCR beta CDR3 amplification used RNA transcripts. After a first-round RT-PCR with HTBI primers, a second-round multiplex PCR was run. TCRdb reanalysed the multiplex PCR reads using MiXCR and keeps one entry per CDR3 protein. The sample comprises about 400,000 distinct CDR3 sequences, about 17% of which are singletons, and more than 1.5% rests with the top ten. Sequencing was done on a sample of peripheral blood. These receptors were obtained from a woman aged 18-35 years with Graves' ophthalmopathy.

V usage is TRBV12-3 or TRBV12-4 and J usage is TRBJ1-1; D is possibly TRBD1 (5 bases). V lost 5 bases to trimming and J lost 4 bases, with 17 bases between them. The CDR3 extends over 15 amino acids. The CDR3 sequence: CASSAYRIYGTEAFF. CDR3 nucleotides: TGTGCCAGCAGTGCCTACAGGATATATGGCACTGAAGCTTTCTTT.

This clonotype was picked up a small number of times. The chain couples TRBV28 to TRBJ2-7; possible D gene TRBD2, 6 bases. V shed 6 bases and J shed 2 bases, with 17 bases lying between them. The germline V gene has CDR1 MDHEN and CDR2 SYDVKM. This CDR3 is built from 15 residues. Here the CDR3 DNA reads TGTGCCAGCAGCTGGACCTCCTCGGGAGCCTACGAGCAGTACTTC. As protein: CASSWTSSGAYEQYF.

The chain is built from TRBV6-1 and TRBJ1-1; maybe TRBD1 (5 bases). CDR3 size: 15 residues. Germline CDR1 reads MNHNS; CDR2 reads SASEGT. Trimming removed 2 bases at V and 5 bases at J, with 15 bases between. CDR3 in amino acids: CASSEFPQGRTEAFF. CDR3 coding DNA: TGTGCCAGCAGTGAATTCCCCCAGGGACGGACTGAAGCTTTCTTT.